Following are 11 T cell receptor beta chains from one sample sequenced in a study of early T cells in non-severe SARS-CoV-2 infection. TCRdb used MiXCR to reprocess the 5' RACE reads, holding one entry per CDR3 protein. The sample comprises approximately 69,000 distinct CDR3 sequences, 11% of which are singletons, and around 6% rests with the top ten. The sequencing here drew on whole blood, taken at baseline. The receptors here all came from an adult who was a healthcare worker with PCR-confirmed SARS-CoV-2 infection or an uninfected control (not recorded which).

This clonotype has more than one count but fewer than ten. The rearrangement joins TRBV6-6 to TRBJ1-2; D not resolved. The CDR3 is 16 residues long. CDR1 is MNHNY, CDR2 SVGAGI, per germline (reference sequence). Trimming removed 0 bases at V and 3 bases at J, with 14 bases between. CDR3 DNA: TGTGCCAGCAGTTACTCGATGGGCAGGCTGGACTATGGCTACACCTTC. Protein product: CASSYSMGRLDYGYTF.

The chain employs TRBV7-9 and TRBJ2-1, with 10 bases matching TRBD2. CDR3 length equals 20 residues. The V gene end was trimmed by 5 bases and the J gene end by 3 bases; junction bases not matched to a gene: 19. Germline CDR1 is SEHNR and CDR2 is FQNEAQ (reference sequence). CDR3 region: CASSPLGISQREGLYNEQFF. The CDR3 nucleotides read TGTGCCAGCAGCCCCCTCGGGATTTCCCAGCGGGAGGGCCTCTACAATGAGCAGTTCTTC. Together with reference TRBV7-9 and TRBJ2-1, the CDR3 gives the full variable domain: DTGVSQNPRHKITKRGQNVTFRCDPISEHNRLYWYRQTLGQGPEFLTYFQNEAQLEKSRLLSDRFSAERPKGSFSTLEIQRTEQGDSAMYLCASSPLGISQREGLYNEQFFGPGTRLTVL.

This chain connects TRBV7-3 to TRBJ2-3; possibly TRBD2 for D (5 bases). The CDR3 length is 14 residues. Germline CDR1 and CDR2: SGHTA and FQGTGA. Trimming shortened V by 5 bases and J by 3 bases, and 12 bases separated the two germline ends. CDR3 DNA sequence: TGTGCCAGCAGCCGAGGGCTGGAGACAGATACGCAGTATTTT. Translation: CASSRGLETDTQYF.

This chain's CDR3 is CASSLAGGRQNEQFF. As DNA, the CDR3 is TGTGCCAGCAGCTTAGCGGGGGGCAGGCAGAATGAGCAGTTCTTC. This chain joins TRBV5-4 and TRBJ2-1; 9 bases align to TRBD2. V lost 2 bases to trimming and J lost 7 bases; unmatched junction nucleotides: 7. The CDR3 has 15 amino acids. The germline V gene has CDR1 SGHNT and CDR2 YYREEE (reference sequence).

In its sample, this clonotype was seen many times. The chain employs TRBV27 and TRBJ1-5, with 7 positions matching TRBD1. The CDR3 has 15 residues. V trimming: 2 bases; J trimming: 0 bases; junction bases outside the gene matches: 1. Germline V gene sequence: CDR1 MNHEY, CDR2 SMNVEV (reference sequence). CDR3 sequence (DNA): TGTGCCAGCAGTTTAAGGGGGCTTAGCAATCAGCCCCAGCATTTT. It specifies CASSLRGLSNQPQHF.

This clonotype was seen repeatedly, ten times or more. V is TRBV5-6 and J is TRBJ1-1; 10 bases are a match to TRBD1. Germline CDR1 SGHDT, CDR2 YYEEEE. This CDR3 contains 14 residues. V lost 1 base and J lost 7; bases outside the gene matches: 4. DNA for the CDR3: TGTGCCAGCAGCTTGAGGACAGGGGGAAATGAAGCTTTCTTT. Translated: CASSLRTGGNEAFF.

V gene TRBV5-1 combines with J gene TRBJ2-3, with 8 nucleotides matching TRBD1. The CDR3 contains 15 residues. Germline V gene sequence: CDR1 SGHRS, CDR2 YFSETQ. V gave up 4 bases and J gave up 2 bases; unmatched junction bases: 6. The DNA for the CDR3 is TGCGCCAGCAGCCCGCCGGGACAGGTCACAGATACGCAGTATTTT. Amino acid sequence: CASSPPGQVTDTQYF.

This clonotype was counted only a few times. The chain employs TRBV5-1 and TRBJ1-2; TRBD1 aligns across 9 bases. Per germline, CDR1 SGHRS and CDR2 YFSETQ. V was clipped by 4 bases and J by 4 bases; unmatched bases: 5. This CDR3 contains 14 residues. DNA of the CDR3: TGCGCCAGCAGCGAGGGACAGGGACGCTATGGCTACACCTTC. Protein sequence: CASSEGQGRYGYTF.

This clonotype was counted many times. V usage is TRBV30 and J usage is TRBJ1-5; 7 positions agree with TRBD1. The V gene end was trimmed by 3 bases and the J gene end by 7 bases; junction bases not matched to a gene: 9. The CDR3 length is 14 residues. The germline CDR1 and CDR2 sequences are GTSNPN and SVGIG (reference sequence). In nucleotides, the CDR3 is TGTGCCTGGAGCTTAACAGGGGAGGGGCAGCCCCAGCATTTT. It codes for CAWSLTGEGQPQHF.

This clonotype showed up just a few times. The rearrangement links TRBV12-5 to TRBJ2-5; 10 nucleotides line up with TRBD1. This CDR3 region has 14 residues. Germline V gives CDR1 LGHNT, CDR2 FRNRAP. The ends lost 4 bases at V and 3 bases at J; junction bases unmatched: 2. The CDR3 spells CASGSGTGEETQYF. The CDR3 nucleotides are TGTGCTAGTGGTTCCGGGACAGGGGAAGAGACCCAGTACTTC.

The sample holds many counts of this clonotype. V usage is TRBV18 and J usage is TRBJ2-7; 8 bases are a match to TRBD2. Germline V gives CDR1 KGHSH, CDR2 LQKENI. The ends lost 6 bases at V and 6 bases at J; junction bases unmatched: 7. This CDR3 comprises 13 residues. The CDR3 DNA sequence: TGTGCCAGCTCCCCTGCGGGGGGCGTCGAGCAGTACTTC. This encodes CASSPAGGVEQYF.